Listed below are T cell receptor beta chains from one sample, sequenced in a study of read filtering for tumor transcriptome and immune sequencing. A single record per CDR3 protein comes from TCRdb applying MiXCR to the reads. Here the sample spans 93,000 or so distinct CDR3 sequences, 20% to 25% being singletons. The sequenced sample was a population of CD138-negative cells sorted from bone marrow. The receptors were sampled from a donor over 35 with multiple myeloma. CDR3s include the opening cysteine and the closing phenylalanine or tryptophan. D genes are given only for firm matches. Where a row states a size, it is once, few, many or the class of an expanded clone; other rows omit it.

TRBV5-6	NA	TRBJ1-1	NA	CASSLWAGMNTEAFF	TGTGCCAGCAGCTTGTGGGCGGGCATGAACACTGAAGCTTTCTTT
TRBV29-1	TRBD1	TRBJ2-2	many	CSAWPGTGDTGELFF	TGCAGCGCATGGCCCGGGACAGGGGACACCGGGGAGCTGTTTTTT
TRBV2	NA	TRBJ1-1	many	CATHLGNTEAFF	TGTGCCACCCACCTGGGTAACACTGAAGCTTTCTTT
TRBV3-1	TRBD1	TRBJ2-3	many	CASSLFGQGTDTQYF	TGTGCCAGCAGCCTCTTTGGACAGGGGACAGATACGCAGTATTTT
TRBV7-2	NA	TRBJ1-2	NA	CASSFGTVNYGYTF	TGTGCCAGCAGTTTTGGGACGGTTAACTATGGCTACACCTTC
TRBV19	NA	TRBJ2-7	many	CASSSGHYEQYF	TGTGCCAGTAGTAGCGGACACTACGAGCAGTACTTC
TRBV6-2/TRBV6-3	TRBD1	TRBJ1-1	many	CASTRGTGPRAEAFF	TGTGCCAGCACCAGGGGGACGGGACCTAGGGCTGAAGCTTTCTTT
TRBV21-1	NA	TRBJ1-1	NA	CASSKEGGNLGPEAFF	TGTGCCAGCAGCAAAGAGGGCGGGAATTTAGGGCCTGAAGCTTTCTTT
TRBV20-1	NA	TRBJ2-2	many	CSARDKRVANTGELFF	TGCAGTGCTAGAGATAAGAGGGTAGCGAACACCGGGGAGCTGTTTTTT
TRBV12-3/TRBV12-4	TRBD2	TRBJ2-5	NA	CASTNAGGAGTQYF	TGTGCCAGCACCAACGCGGGGGGGGCCGGGACCCAGTACTTC
TRBV29-1	TRBD2	TRBJ2-1	many	CSVEVLAGPRNNEQFF	TGCAGCGTTGAAGTCTTAGCGGGCCCGCGGAATAATGAGCAGTTCTTC
TRBV5-1	NA	TRBJ2-3	many	CASSSEAPDTQYF	TGCGCCAGCAGCTCGGAAGCCCCAGATACGCAGTATTTT
TRBV12-3/TRBV12-4	NA	TRBJ1-2	NA	CASRPGPTMDGYTF	TGTGCCAGCCGTCCCGGTCCGACGATGGATGGCTACACCTTC
TRBV6-5	NA	TRBJ1-5	many	CASSYKIDSNQPQHF	TGTGCCAGCAGTTACAAGATCGATAGCAATCAGCCCCAGCATTTT
TRBV6-1	TRBD2	TRBJ2-1	NA	CASRPSGTSGGSHNEQFF	TGTGCCAGCAGGCCTTCGGGGACTAGCGGGGGGTCCCACAATGAGCAGTTCTTC
TRBV7-9	TRBD2	TRBJ2-1	many	CASSPTRGGALEQFF	TGTGCCAGCAGCCCGACGCGCGGGGGGGCCCTTGAGCAGTTCTTC
TRBV28	NA	TRBJ2-3	NA	CGVGDTQYF	TGTGGCGTAGGCGATACGCAGTATTTT
TRBV7-9	NA	TRBJ2-5	few	CASSYRDSETQYF	TGTGCCAGCAGTTACAGGGACTCGGAGACCCAGTACTTC
TRBV10-3	NA	TRBJ1-5	few	CAISRRGTEPQHF	TGTGCCATCAGCCGGAGGGGGACTGAGCCCCAGCATTTT
TRBV29-1	NA	TRBJ2-2	few	CSVGGTYPGELFF	TGCAGCGTTGGAGGGACATACCCCGGGGAGCTGTTTTTT
TRBV28	NA	TRBJ1-5	many	CASSLNGAQPQHF	TGTGCCAGCAGTTTAAATGGGGCTCAGCCCCAGCATTTT
TRBV18	NA	TRBJ2-6	many	CASSPLGHSGANVLTF	TGTGCCAGCTCACCACTCGGCCACTCTGGGGCCAACGTCCTGACTTTC
TRBV27	NA	TRBJ1-1	once	CAGFFRTTQGTEAFF	TGTGCCGGTTTTTTCCGGACTACTCAAGGCACTGAAGCTTTCTTT
TRBV27	NA	TRBJ1-1	many	CASSINRDQDTEAFF	TGTGCCAGCAGTATAAACAGGGACCAGGACACTGAAGCTTTCTTT
TRBV28	NA	TRBJ1-2	many	CASSLKQNYGYTF	TGTGCCAGCAGTTTGAAACAGAACTATGGCTACACCTTC
TRBV7-2	NA	TRBJ2-7	many	CASSSHSYEQYF	TGTGCCAGCAGCTCCCACAGCTACGAGCAGTACTTC
TRBV4-1	TRBD2	TRBJ2-3	NA	CASSQEGTSGSTDTQYF	TGCGCCAGCAGCCAAGAGGGGACTAGCGGTAGCACAGATACGCAGTATTTT
TRBV3-1	NA	TRBJ2-7	NA	CASSRLGQVVHEPYF	TGTGCCAGCAGCCGCCTAGGGCAGGTGGTCCACGAGCCGTACTTC
TRBV20-1	NA	TRBJ1-3	few	CSARDTGNPGNTIYF	TGCAGTGCTAGAGATACGGGGAACCCTGGAAACACCATATATTTT
TRBV12-3/TRBV12-4	NA	TRBJ2-5	NA	CASSLWGGGETQYF	TGTGCCAGCAGTTTATGGGGAGGGGGGGAGACCCAGTACTTC
TRBV9	TRBD2	TRBJ2-1	many	CASSMGLAGHNEQFF	TGTGCCAGCAGCATGGGACTAGCGGGGCACAATGAGCAGTTCTTC
TRBV5-1	NA	TRBJ2-6	many	CASSLDVGSGANVLTF	TGCGCCAGCAGCTTGGACGTTGGCTCTGGGGCCAACGTCCTGACTTTC
TRBV28	NA	TRBJ2-7	few	CASTGRDSYEQYF	TGTGCCAGCACGGGACGAGACAGCTACGAGCAGTACTTC
TRBV20-1	NA	TRBJ1-1	many	CSARAAVNTEAFF	TGCAGTGCTAGAGCCGCAGTGAACACTGAAGCTTTCTTT
TRBV29-1	TRBD1	TRBJ1-1	many	CSGTRGRDTEAFF	TGCAGCGGGACCAGGGGGCGAGACACTGAAGCTTTCTTT
TRBV11-2	TRBD2	TRBJ2-5	many	CASSLVGLVGETQYF	TGTGCCAGCAGCTTAGTTGGACTAGTGGGAGAGACCCAGTACTTC
TRBV5-1	NA	TRBJ2-6	many	CASSFTSGANVLTF	TGCGCCAGCAGCTTTACTTCTGGGGCCAACGTCCTGACTTTC
TRBV5-1	NA	TRBJ2-6	many	CASSNGVLAVDSSGANVLTF	TGCGCCAGCAGCAACGGAGTCCTGGCAGTTGATTCCTCTGGGGCCAACGTCCTGACTTTC
TRBV5-1	NA	TRBJ1-1	many	CASSGEGRTEAFF	TGCGCCAGCTCAGGGGAGGGAAGGACTGAAGCTTTCTTT
TRBV9	NA	TRBJ2-5	many	CASSVNHQGPWDETQYF	TGTGCCAGCAGCGTGAACCACCAGGGACCATGGGATGAGACCCAGTACTTC
TRBV5-1	NA	TRBJ2-2	NA	CASSVRIGNTGELFF	TGCGCCAGCAGCGTACGTATTGGAAACACCGGGGAGCTGTTTTTT
TRBV2	NA	TRBJ2-3	many	CASSEEDLSRTDTQYF	TGTGCCAGCAGTGAAGAGGATCTTAGTAGAACTGATACGCAGTATTTT
TRBV20-1	NA	TRBJ2-7	many	CSADNGGPGSEQYF	TGCAGTGCGGATAACGGGGGGCCTGGTTCCGAGCAGTACTTC
TRBV20-1	NA	TRBJ1-5	few	CSARGGNQPQHF	TGCAGTGCTAGAGGGGGGAATCAGCCCCAGCATTTT
TRBV5-6	NA	TRBJ1-1	NA	CASSSWDGAGQAFF	TGTGCCAGCAGCTCTTGGGACGGGGCAGGTCAAGCTTTCTTT
TRBV15	NA	TRBJ2-2	many	CATSIIAGGELFF	TGTGCCACCAGCATAATCGCGGGCGGGGAGCTGTTTTTT
TRBV28	NA	TRBJ2-2	NA	CASCKEGKNTGELFF	TGTGCCAGCTGTAAAGAGGGGAAGAACACCGGGGAGCTGTTTTTT
TRBV2	NA	TRBJ1-5	NA	CAGRSLGQPQHF	TGTGCCGGCCGATCTCTGGGTCAGCCCCAGCATTTT
TRBV2	NA	TRBJ2-7	many	CASSLGQGEQYF	TGTGCCAGCTCTTTAGGGCAGGGCGAGCAGTACTTC
TRBV7-3	NA	TRBJ1-1	many	CASSRTGMNTEAFF	TGTGCCAGCAGCCGAACAGGGATGAACACTGAAGCTTTCTTT
TRBV6-6	NA	TRBJ2-7	many	CASSYSQGPEQYF	TGTGCCAGCAGTTACTCCCAGGGGCCCGAGCAGTACTTC